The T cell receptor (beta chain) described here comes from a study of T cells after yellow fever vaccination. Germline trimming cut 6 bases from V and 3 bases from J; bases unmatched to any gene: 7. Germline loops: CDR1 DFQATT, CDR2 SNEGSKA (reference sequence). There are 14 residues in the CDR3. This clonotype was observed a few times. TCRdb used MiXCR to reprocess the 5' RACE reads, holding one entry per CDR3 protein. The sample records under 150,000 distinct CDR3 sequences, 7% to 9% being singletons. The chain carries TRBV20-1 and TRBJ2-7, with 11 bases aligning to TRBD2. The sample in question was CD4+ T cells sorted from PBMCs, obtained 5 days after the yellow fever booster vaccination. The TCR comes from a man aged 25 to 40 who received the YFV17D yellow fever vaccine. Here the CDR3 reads CSATSGGSIYEQYF. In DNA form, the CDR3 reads TGCAGTGCCACTAGCGGGGGAAGCATCTACGAGCAGTACTTC.